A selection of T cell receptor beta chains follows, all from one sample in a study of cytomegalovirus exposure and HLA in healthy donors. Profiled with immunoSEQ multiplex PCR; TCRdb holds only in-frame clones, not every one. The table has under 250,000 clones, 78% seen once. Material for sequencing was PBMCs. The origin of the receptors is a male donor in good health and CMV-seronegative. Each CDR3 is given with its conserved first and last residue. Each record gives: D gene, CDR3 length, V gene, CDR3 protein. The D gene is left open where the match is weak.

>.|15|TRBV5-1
CASSFETGSTDTQYF
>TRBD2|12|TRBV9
CASSAPSGASPF
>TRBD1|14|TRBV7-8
CASSKDRVNTEAFF
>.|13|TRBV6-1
CASKTGGQETQYF
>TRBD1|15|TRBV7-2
CASSSGQGPVYGYTF
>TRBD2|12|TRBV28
CASRGGEYEQYF
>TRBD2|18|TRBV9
CASSVGGSGRMGYNEQFF
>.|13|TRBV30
CAWSSQGLGEQYF
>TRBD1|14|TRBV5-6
CASSLGTGPYEQYF
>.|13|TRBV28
CASKGTSSYEQYF
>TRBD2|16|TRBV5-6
CASSPAGGRSSYEQYF
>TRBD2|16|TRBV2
CASSGASGSSYNEQFF
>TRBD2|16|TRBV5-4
CASSIGLAGRSDTQYF
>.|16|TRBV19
CASTPRQGDGTGELFF
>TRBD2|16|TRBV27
CASSRRLAGGPNEQFF
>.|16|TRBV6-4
CASSDSVYRSYNEQFF
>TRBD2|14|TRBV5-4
CAIQAGGLYGEQFF
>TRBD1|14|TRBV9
CASSGDSGNEKLFF
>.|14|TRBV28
CASSSGLGSYEQYF
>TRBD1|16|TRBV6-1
CASSEEVGTGYQPQHF
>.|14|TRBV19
CASSPTASYNEQFF
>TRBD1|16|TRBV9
CASSAPGQGLSTEAFF
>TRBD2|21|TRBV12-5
CASGFPHRTSGRGVVYNEQFF
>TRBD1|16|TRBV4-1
CASSLPKGQGNTEAFF
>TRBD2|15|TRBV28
CASSRVGLAGGEQYF
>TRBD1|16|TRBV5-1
CASSLFTGGTGNTIYF
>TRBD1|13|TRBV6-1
CASRDRGLTEAFF
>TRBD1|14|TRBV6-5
CASSSRTGNQPQHF
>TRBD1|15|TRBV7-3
CASSLRDRDYNEQFF
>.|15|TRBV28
CASTRGAGGANVLTF
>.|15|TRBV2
CASSSPLPGQETQYF
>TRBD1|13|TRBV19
CATSDRGRYGYTF
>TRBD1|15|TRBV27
CASSLGQGAAYEQYF
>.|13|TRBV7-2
CASSRTAYNEQFF
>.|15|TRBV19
CASSIRRKYNTEAFF